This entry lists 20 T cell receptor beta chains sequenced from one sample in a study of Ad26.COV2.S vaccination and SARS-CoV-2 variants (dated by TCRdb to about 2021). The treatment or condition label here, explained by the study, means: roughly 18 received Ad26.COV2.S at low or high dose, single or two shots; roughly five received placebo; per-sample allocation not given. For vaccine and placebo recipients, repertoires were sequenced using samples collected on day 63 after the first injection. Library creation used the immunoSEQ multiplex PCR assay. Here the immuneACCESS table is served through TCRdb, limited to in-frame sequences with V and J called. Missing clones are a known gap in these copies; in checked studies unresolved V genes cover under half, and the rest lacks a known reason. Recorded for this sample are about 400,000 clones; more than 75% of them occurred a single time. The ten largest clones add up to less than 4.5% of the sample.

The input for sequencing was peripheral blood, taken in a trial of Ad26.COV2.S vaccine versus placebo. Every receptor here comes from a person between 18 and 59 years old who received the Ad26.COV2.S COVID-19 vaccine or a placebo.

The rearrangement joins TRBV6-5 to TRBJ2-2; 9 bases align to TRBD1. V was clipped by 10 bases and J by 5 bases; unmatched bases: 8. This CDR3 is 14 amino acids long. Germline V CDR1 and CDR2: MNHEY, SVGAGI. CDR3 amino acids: CATTGTGRTGELFF. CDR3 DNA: TGTGCCACCACCGGGACAGGGCGAACCGGGGAGCTGTTTTTT.

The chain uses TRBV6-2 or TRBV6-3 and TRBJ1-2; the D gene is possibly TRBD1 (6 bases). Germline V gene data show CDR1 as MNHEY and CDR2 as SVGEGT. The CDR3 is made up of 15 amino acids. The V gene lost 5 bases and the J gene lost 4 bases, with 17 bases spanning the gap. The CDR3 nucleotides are TGTGCCAGCAGTCCCCGGACAGATGGGAGCTATGGCTACACCTTC. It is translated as CASSPRTDGSYGYTF.

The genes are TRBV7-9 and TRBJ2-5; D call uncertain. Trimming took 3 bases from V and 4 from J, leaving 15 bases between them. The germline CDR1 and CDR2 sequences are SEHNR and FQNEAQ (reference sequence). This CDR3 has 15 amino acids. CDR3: CASSFSPAVPETQYF. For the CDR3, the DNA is TGTGCCAGCAGCTTTTCTCCCGCCGTCCCAGAGACCCAGTACTTC.

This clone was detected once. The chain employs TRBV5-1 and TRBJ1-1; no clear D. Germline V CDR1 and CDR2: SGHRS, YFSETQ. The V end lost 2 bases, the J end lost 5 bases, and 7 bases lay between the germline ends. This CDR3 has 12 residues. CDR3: CASSFTGTEAFF. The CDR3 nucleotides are TGCGCCAGCAGCTTTACCGGAACTGAAGCTTTCTTT.

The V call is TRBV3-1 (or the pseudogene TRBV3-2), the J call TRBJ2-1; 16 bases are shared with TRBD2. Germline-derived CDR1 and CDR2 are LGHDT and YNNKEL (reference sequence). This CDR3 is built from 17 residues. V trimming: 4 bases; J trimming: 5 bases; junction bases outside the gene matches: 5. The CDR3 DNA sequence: TGTGCCAGCAGCCGGATCGGGACTAGCGGGGGGGACAATGAGCAGTTCTTC. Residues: CASSRIGTSGGDNEQFF.

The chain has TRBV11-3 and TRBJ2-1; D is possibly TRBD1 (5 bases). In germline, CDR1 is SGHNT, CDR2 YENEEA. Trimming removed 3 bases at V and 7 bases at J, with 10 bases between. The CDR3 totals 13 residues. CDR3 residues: CASSFDRRNEQFF. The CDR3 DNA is TGTGCCAGCAGCTTTGACAGAAGGAATGAGCAGTTCTTC.

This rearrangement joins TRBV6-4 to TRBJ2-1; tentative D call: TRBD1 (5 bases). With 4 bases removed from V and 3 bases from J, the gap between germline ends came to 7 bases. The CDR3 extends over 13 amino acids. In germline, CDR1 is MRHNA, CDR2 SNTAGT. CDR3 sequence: CASSARDYNEQFF. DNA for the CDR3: TGTGCCAGCAGTGCCAGGGACTACAATGAGCAGTTCTTC.

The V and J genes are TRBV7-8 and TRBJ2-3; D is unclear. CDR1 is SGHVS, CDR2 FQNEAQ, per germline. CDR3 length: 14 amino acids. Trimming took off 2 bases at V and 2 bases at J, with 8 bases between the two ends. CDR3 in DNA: TGTGCCAGCAGCTTAATTAGAATCACAGATACGCAGTATTTT. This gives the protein CASSLIRITDTQYF.

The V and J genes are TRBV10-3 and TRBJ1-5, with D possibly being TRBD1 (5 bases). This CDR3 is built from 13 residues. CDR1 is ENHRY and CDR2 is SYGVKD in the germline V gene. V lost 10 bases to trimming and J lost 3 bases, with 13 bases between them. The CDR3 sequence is CATMGRINQPQHF. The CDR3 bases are TGTGCCACCATGGGACGGATCAATCAGCCCCAGCATTTT.

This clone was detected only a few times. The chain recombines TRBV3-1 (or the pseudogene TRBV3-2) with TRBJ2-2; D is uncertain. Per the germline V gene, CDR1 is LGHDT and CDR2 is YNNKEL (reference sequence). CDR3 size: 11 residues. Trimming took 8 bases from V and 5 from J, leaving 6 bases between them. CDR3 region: CASVGTGELFF. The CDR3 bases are TGTGCCAGCGTTGGGACCGGGGAGCTGTTTTTT.

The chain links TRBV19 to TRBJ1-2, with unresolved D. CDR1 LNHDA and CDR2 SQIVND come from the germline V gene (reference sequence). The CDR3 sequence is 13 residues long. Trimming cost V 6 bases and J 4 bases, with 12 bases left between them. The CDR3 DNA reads TGTGCCAGTAGGGATTCCGGGATCTATGGCTACACCTTC. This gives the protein CASRDSGIYGYTF.

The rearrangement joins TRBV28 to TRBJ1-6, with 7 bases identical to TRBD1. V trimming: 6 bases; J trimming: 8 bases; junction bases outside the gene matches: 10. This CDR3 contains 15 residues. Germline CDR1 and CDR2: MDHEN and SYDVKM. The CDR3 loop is CASSRPGTDDSPLHF. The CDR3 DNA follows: TGTGCCAGCAGCCGGCCAGGGACAGACGATTCACCCCTCCACTTT.

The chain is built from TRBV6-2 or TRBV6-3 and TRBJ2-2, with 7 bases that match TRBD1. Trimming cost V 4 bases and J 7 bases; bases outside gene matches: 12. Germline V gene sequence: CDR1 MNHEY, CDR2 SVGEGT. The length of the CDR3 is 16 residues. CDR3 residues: CASSFPYSTGLGELFF. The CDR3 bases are TGTGCCAGCAGTTTTCCCTACTCGACAGGGCTCGGGGAGCTGTTTTTT.

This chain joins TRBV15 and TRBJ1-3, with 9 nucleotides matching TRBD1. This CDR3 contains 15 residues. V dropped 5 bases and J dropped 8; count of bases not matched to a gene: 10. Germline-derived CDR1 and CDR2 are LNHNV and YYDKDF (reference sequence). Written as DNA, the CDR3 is TGTGCCACCAGCTTAGCCCCGGGACAGGGAGACACCATATATTTT. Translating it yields CATSLAPGQGDTIYF.

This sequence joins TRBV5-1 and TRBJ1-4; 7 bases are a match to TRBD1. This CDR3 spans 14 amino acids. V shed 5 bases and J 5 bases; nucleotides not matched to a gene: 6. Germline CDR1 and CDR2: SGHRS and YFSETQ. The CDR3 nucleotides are TGCGCCAGCAGGCCGGACAGGACGAATGAAAAACTGTTTTTT. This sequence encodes CASRPDRTNEKLFF.

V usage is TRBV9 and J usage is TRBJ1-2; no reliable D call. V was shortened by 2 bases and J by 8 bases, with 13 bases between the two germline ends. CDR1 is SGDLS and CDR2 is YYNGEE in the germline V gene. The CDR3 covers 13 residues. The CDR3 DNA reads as TGTGCCAGCAGCGTGGGTGAGGCTGGCGGCTACACCTTC. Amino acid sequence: CASSVGEAGGYTF.

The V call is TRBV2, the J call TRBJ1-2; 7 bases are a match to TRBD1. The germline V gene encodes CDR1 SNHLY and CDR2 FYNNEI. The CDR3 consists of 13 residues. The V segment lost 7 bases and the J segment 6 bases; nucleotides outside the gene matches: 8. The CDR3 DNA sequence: TGTGCCAGCACGAGGGGGCATAAGGATGGCTACACCTTC. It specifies CASTRGHKDGYTF. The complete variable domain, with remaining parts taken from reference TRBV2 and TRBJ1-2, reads EPEVTQTPSHQVTQMGQEVILRCVPISNHLYFYWYRQILGQKVEFLVSFYNNEISEKSEIFDDQFSVERPDGSNFTLKIRSTKLEDSAMYFCASTRGHKDGYTFGSGTRLTVV.

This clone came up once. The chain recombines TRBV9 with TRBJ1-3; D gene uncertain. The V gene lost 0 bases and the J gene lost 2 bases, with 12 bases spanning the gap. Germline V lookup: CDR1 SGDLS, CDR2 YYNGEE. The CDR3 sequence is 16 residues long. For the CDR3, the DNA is TGTGCCAGCAGCGTAGAGGTAAAGGCGACTGGAAACACCATATATTTT. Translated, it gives CASSVEVKATGNTIYF.

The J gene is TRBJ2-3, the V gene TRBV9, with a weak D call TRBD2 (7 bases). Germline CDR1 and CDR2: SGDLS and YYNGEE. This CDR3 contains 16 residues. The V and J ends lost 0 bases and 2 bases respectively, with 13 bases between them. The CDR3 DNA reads TGTGCCAGCAGCGTAGATGCGGGGGCGAACACAGATACGCAGTATTTT. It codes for CASSVDAGANTDTQYF.

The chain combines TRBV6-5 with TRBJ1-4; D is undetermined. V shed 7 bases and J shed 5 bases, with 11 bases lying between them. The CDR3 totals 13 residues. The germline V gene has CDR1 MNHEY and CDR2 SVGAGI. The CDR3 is CASMKAGNEKLFF. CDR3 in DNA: TGTGCCAGCATGAAGGCAGGAAATGAAAAACTGTTTTTT.